Listed here are 20 T cell receptor beta chains from one sample, sequenced in a study of blood T cell repertoires in COVID-19. Profiled with immunoSEQ multiplex PCR; TCRdb holds only in-frame clones, not every one. The sample carries 70,000 to 85,000 clones, 80% to 95% recorded once. Sequenced input: peripheral blood. These TCRs come from a woman aged 55-69 years with active COVID-19.

About this clone: Sequence at one end of the junction differs from germline and may be a read error. J is TRBJ2-4 and V is TRBV12-3 or TRBV12-4, with D possibly TRBD2 on 5 matching bases. CDR3 length: 13 residues. This CDR3 reads CASSTIAARRRDF. The DNA of the CDR3 is TGTGCCAGCAGTACGATCGCAGCTCGGAGGAGAGACTTC.

V is TRBV28 and J is TRBJ1-2; TRBD1 matches 9 bases. This CDR3 has 18 residues. With V trimmed by 1 base and J by 4 bases, 13 bases remained unmatched. Per the germline V gene, CDR1 is MDHEN and CDR2 is SYDVKM. CDR3 amino acids: CASSLSRGQGKGGYGYTF. In DNA, the CDR3 is TGTGCCAGCAGTTTATCGAGAGGACAGGGGAAGGGGGGCTATGGCTACACCTTC.

The V gene is TRBV12-3 or TRBV12-4, the J gene TRBJ2-7, with 8 bases lining up with TRBD1. There are 13 residues in the CDR3. The V and J ends lost 6 bases and 6 bases, in that order; junction bases with no gene match: 7. The CDR3: CASSAGTGGEQYF. DNA for the CDR3: TGTGCCAGCAGCGCCGGGACAGGAGGCGAGCAGTACTTC.

This chain uses TRBV6-1 with TRBJ2-7; 11 bases match TRBD2. Germline lookup yields CDR1 MNHNS and CDR2 SASEGT. Trimming cost V 2 bases and J 4 bases; bases outside gene matches: 4. The CDR3 is 15 amino acids. Here the CDR3 DNA reads TGTGCCAGCAGTGAAATTGGGACTAGCGGTTACGAGCAGTACTTC. Protein product: CASSEIGTSGYEQYF.

The chain has TRBV28 and TRBJ2-7, with 7 bases aligning to TRBD2. Germline CDR1 reads MDHEN; CDR2 reads SYDVKM. V lost 2 bases to trimming and J lost 1 base; unmatched junction nucleotides: 2. The length of the CDR3 is 14 residues. The CDR3 sequence: CASSLGGRSYEQYF. The CDR3 nucleotides read TGTGCCAGCAGTTTAGGCGGGAGATCCTACGAGCAGTACTTC.

There are a few counts of this clone. The chain links TRBV28 to TRBJ2-5; the match to TRBD1 covers 8 bases. The CDR3 extends over 14 amino acids. V dropped 5 bases and J dropped 2; count of bases not matched to a gene: 4. Germline V gene lookup returns CDR1 MDHEN and CDR2 SYDVKM. DNA of the CDR3: TGTGCCAGCAGTGCAGGACAGGGTCAAGAGACCCAGTACTTC. Translating it yields CASSAGQGQETQYF.

The rearrangement links TRBV3-1 (or the pseudogene TRBV3-2) to TRBJ2-7; 10 nucleotides match TRBD2. Per germline, CDR1 LGHDT and CDR2 YNNKEL (reference sequence). J was trimmed by 4 bases and V by 1 base; bases with no gene match: 4. This CDR3 spans 15 amino acids. CDR3 amino acids: CASSQVRLAGYEQYF. CDR3 DNA: TGTGCCAGCAGCCAAGTAAGACTAGCGGGTTACGAGCAGTACTTC.

CDR3 region: CATSDHRGGYEQYF. For the CDR3, the DNA is TGTGCCACCAGTGATCACAGGGGGGGCTACGAGCAGTACTTC. The chain uses TRBV24-1 and TRBJ2-7; maybe TRBD1 (8 bases). The CDR3 runs 14 residues. CDR1 is KGHDR and CDR2 is SFDVKD in the germline V gene. The germline V and J ends were trimmed by 3 bases and 3 bases, with 11 bases remaining between them.

The V gene is TRBV7-8, the J gene TRBJ2-3, with D tentatively TRBD2 (7 bases). The CDR3 contains 16 residues. V lost 7 bases, J lost 4 bases, and 21 bases lay in between. Germline V lookup: CDR1 SGHVS, CDR2 FQNEAQ. The CDR3 is CASNARGAGDADTQYF. CDR3 coding DNA: TGTGCCAGCAACGCTCGGGGGGCGGGGGATGCAGATACGCAGTATTTT.

The rearrangement uses TRBV28 and TRBJ2-3; D may be TRBD1 (5 bases). CDR3 length: 14 amino acids. V lost 3 bases and J 1 base, leaving 8 bases between the germline ends. CDR1 and CDR2 (germline): MDHEN, SYDVKM. CDR3 DNA: TGTGCCAGCAGTTTCTCCAGGGGCACAGATACGCAGTATTTT. Amino acid sequence: CASSFSRGTDTQYF.

V and J are TRBV27 and TRBJ1-4, with D perhaps TRBD1 (6 bases). The CDR3 is 15 residues long. Trimming shortened V by 5 bases and J by 8 bases, and 18 bases separated the two germline ends. Germline CDR1 MNHEY, CDR2 SMNVEV (reference sequence). Here the CDR3 DNA reads TGTGCCAGCAGTCTGGGGGGGGGCGCGGGGGAAAAACTGTTTTTT. Protein sequence: CASSLGGGAGEKLFF.

This clone was observed a few times. The chain has TRBV4-1 and TRBJ1-5; 8 nucleotides align to TRBD1. The CDR3 extends over 15 amino acids. V dropped 2 bases and J dropped 2; count of bases not matched to a gene: 2. Germline CDR1 MGHRA, CDR2 YSYEKL. DNA of the CDR3: TGCGCCAGCAGCCAAACAGGGGGAGGCAATCAGCCCCAGCATTTT. Amino acid sequence: CASSQTGGGNQPQHF.

The gene calls are TRBV3-1 (or the pseudogene TRBV3-2) and TRBJ2-1, with 7 bases that match TRBD1. The V segment lost 3 bases and the J segment 9 bases; nucleotides outside the gene matches: 8. Germline values: CDR1 LGHDT, CDR2 YNNKEL (reference sequence). This CDR3 is built from 14 residues. The DNA for the CDR3 is TGTGCCAGCAGCCAGACCCGCAGGGGGACTGAGCAGTTCTTC. Protein sequence: CASSQTRRGTEQFF.

The chain uses TRBV7-7 and TRBJ2-5; 8 bases are shared with TRBD2. The CDR3 totals 15 residues. V gave up 6 bases and J gave up 2 bases; unmatched junction bases: 8. Germline V gene sequence: CDR1 SSHAT, CDR2 FNYEAQ (reference sequence). This CDR3 is CASSSLAGLQETQYF. The CDR3 DNA reads as TGTGCCAGCAGTTCCCTAGCGGGCCTACAAGAGACCCAGTACTTC.

This clone was detected once. The rearrangement uses TRBV30 and TRBJ2-7; TRBD1 agrees at 11 bases. CDR1 and CDR2 (germline): GTSNPN, SVGIG (reference sequence). V shed 6 bases, J shed 6 bases, and the junction held 7 bases outside the gene matches. The CDR3 runs to 13 residues. CDR3 sequence reads: CACTGTGGSEQYF. The CDR3 region has the DNA TGTGCCTGTACCGGGACAGGGGGTTCCGAGCAGTACTTC.

The rearrangement uses TRBV23-1 and TRBJ1-6; TRBD1 agrees at 7 bases. TRBV23-1 is flagged as an ORF with uncertain function. Losses at the gene ends were 6 bases for V and 9 bases for J; bases not matched to a gene: 17. CDR3 length: 17 amino acids. Here the CDR3 DNA reads TGCGCCAGCAGACCTCTTGGGACAGCTTTTTTGGCTTCACCCCTCCACTTT. Its protein is CASRPLGTAFLASPLHF.

The chain combines TRBV7-9 with TRBJ2-1; TRBD2 matches 13 bases. The ends lost 1 base at V and 5 bases at J; junction bases unmatched: 2. Germline V gene data show CDR1 as SEHNR and CDR2 as FQNEAQ (reference sequence). The CDR3 sequence is 16 residues long. The CDR3 DNA follows: TGTGCCAGCAGCTTAGATACTAGCGGGAGGGACAATGAGCAGTTCTTC. As protein: CASSLDTSGRDNEQFF.

This clone was counted only a few times. The rearrangement joins TRBV7-9 to TRBJ1-4; 8 positions match TRBD1. CDR1 and CDR2 from the germline V gene are SEHNR and FQNEAQ (reference sequence). With 5 bases clipped from V and 3 bases from J, the junction kept 8 bases outside the gene matches. The CDR3 totals 16 residues. The CDR3 loop reads CASSAGDRGANEKLFF. For the CDR3, the DNA is TGTGCCAGCAGCGCAGGAGACAGGGGTGCTAATGAAAAACTGTTTTTT.

The gene calls are TRBV10-3 and TRBJ2-7; D is perhaps TRBD1 (6 bases). The CDR3 is made up of 12 amino acids. Looked up from germline, CDR1 is ENHRY and CDR2 is SYGVKD. V shed 4 bases and J shed 3 bases, with 7 bases lying between them. CDR3 nucleotides: TGTGCCATCAGTGGAGGGGGCTACGAGCAGTACTTC. This encodes CAISGGGYEQYF.

The chain combines TRBV28 with TRBJ2-3; the D gene is possibly TRBD2 (5 bases). The CDR3 has 18 amino acids. Germline V CDR1 and CDR2: MDHEN, SYDVKM. The V and J ends lost 2 bases and 2 bases respectively, with 20 bases between them. This chain's CDR3 is CASSLSGWLAKSTDTQYF. In nucleotides, the CDR3 is TGTGCCAGCAGTTTAAGCGGTTGGCTAGCTAAGTCCACAGATACGCAGTATTTT.